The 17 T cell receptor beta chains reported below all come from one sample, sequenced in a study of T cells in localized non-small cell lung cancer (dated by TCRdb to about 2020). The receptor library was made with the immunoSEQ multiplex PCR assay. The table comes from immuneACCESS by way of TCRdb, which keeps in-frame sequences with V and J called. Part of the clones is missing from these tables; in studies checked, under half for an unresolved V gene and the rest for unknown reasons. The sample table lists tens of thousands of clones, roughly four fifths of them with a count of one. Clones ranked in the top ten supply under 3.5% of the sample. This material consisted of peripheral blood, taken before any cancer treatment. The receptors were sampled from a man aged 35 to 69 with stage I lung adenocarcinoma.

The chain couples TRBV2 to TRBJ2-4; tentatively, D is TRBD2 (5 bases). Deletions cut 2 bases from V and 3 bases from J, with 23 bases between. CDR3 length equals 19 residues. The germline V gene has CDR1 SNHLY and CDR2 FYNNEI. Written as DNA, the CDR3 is TGTGCCAGCAGTGAAATGGGCAGAGCCTTCGGGAAGAACAAAAACATTCAGTACTTC. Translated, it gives CASSEMGRAFGKNKNIQYF.

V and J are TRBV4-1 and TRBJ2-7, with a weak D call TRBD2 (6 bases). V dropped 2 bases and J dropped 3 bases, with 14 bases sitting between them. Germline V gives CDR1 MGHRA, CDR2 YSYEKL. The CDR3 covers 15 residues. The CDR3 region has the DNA TGCGCCAGCAGCCAACTCGCTAGCGAAAGCTACGAGCAGTACTTC. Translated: CASSQLASESYEQYF.

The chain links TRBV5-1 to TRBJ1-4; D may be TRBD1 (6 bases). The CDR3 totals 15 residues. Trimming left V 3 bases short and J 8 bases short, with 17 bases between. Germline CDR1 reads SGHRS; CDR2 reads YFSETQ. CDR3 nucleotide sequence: TGCGCCAGCAGCTCTACAGGGTTGGCCCGCGAAAAACTGTTTTTT. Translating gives CASSSTGLAREKLFF.

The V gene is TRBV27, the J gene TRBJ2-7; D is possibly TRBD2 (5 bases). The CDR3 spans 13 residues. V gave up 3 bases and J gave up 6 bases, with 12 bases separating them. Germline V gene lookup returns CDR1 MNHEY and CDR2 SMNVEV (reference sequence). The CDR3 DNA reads TGTGCCAGCAGTTTCATCAGAGGGCCCGAGCAGTACTTC. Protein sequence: CASSFIRGPEQYF.

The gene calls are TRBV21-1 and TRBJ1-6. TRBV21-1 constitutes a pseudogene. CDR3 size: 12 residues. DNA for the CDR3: TGTGCCAGCAGCAGGATCAATTCACCCCTCCACTTT. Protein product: CASSRINSPLHF.

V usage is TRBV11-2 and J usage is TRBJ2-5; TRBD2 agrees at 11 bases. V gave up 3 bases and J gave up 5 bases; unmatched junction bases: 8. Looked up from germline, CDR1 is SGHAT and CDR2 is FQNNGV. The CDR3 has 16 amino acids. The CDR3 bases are TGTGCCAGCAGCTTGCTAGCGGGAGGAGTTGAGGAGACCCAGTACTTC. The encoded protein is CASSLLAGGVEETQYF. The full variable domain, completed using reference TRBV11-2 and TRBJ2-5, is EAGVAQSPRYKIIEKRQSVAFWCNPISGHATLYWYQQILGQGPKLLIQFQNNGVVDDSQLPKDRFSAERLKGVDSTLKIQPAKLEDSAVYLCASSLLAGGVEETQYFGPGTRLLVL.

For the CDR3, the DNA is TGTGCCAGCAGTTGGGGGACAGGTACCAACACCGGGGAGCTGTTTTTT. Its translation: CASSWGTGTNTGELFF. This chain connects TRBV6-5 to TRBJ2-2; 8 nucleotides line up with TRBD1. J was trimmed by 2 bases and V by 4 bases; bases with no gene match: 6. Germline values: CDR1 MNHEY, CDR2 SVGAGI. The CDR3 sequence is 16 residues long.

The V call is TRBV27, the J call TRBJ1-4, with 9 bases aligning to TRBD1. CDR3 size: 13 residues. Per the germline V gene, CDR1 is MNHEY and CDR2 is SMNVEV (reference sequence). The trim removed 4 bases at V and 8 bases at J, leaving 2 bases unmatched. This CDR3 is CASSWDRDEKLFF. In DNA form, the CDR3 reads TGTGCCAGCAGTTGGGACAGGGACGAAAAACTGTTTTTT.

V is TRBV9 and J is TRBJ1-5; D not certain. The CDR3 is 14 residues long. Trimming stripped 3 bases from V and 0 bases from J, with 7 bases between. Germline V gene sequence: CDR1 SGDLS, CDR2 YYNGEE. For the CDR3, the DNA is TGTGCCAGCAGCGGATCCTATAGCAATCAGCCCCAGCATTTT. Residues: CASSGSYSNQPQHF.

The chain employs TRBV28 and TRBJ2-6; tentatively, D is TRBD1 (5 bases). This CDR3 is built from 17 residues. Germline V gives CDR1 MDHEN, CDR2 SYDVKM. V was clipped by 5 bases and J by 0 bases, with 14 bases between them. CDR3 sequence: CASSNSRQLSGANVLTF. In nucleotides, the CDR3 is TGTGCCAGCAGTAACTCCCGACAGCTCTCTGGGGCCAACGTCCTGACTTTC.

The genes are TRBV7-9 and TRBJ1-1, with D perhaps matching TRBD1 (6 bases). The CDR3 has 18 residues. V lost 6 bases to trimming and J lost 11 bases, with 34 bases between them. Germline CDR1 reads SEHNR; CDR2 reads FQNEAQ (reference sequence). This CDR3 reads CASSSLRQDNTDEGVAFF. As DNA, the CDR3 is TGTGCCAGCAGTTCACTCCGACAGGATAACACTGATGAAGGTGTGGCTTTCTTT.

As DNA, the CDR3 is TGTGCCACTCGAGGGGGAAACTCCTATAATTCACCCCTCCACTTT. The encoded protein is CATRGGNSYNSPLHF. The V call is TRBV6-6, the J call TRBJ1-6, with D possibly TRBD1 on 6 matching bases. Per germline, CDR1 MNHNY and CDR2 SVGAGI (reference sequence). The CDR3 has 15 amino acids. V lost 10 bases to trimming and J lost 0 bases, with 13 bases between them.

CDR3 bases: TGCGCCAGCAGCCAAGATCCCCAGGGGGCTCGGAATGAGCAGTTCTTC. Protein product: CASSQDPQGARNEQFF. The chain is built from TRBV4-3 and TRBJ2-1; 8 nucleotides match TRBD1. Losses at the gene ends were 0 bases for V and 7 bases for J; bases not matched to a gene: 8. Looked up from germline, CDR1 is LGHNA and CDR2 is YSLEER. The CDR3 runs 16 residues.

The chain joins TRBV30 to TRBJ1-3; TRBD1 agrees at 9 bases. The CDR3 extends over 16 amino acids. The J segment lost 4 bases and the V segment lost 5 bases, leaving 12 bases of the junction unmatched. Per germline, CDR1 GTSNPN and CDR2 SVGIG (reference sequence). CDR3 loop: CAWVSGTGTLGNTIYF. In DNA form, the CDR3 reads TGTGCCTGGGTTTCCGGGACAGGGACATTAGGAAACACCATATATTTT. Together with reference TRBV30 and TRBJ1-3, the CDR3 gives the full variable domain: SQTIHQWPATLVQPVGSPLSLECTVEGTSNPNLYWYRQAAGRGLQLLFYSVGIGQISSEVPQNLSASRPQDRQFILSSKKLLLSDSGFYLCAWVSGTGTLGNTIYFGEGSWLTVV.

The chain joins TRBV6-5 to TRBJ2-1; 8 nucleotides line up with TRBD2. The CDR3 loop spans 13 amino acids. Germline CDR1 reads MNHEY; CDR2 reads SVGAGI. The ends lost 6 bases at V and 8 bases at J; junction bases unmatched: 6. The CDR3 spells CASSDGGADEQFF. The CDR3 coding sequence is TGTGCCAGCAGCGACGGGGGGGCCGATGAGCAGTTCTTC.

The CDR3 coding sequence is TGCCACAGATTTGCTGAGCAGTTCTTC. It translates to CHRFAEQFF. V and J are TRBV29-1 and TRBJ2-1; no clear D. The CDR3 sequence is 9 residues long. The germline V gene has CDR1 SQVTM and CDR2 ANQGSEA.

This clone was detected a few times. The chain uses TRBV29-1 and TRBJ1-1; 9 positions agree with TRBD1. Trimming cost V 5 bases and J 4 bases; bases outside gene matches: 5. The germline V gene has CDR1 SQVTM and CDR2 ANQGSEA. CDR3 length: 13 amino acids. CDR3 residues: CSVRTGESTEAFF. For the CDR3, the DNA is TGCAGCGTTCGGACAGGGGAGAGCACTGAAGCTTTCTTT.